The present entry profiles one T cell receptor (beta chain) with its context. TCRdb's table, derived via immunoSEQ multiplex PCR, lists solely in-frame clones and lacks some. The data show fewer than 600,000 clones, with 75% to 80% seen just once and around 12% held by the top ten. The sample is drawn from a study of shared clonotypes between healthy human individuals. Trimming shortened V by 2 bases and J by 5 bases, and 10 bases separated the two germline ends. CDR3 length: 14 amino acids. The germline V gene encodes CDR1 SGHVS and CDR2 FQNEAQ. Sequencing was carried out using PBMCs. The gene calls are TRBV7-8 and TRBJ2-1; D is unresolved. This sequence was found in a woman aged 40-49 years in good health. Some clones in this sample may be carry-over from other donors' samples. The CDR3 region has the DNA TGTGCCAGCAGCTTACGGATCTTTAACAATGAGCAGTTCTTC. Residues: CASSLRIFNNEQFF.